A single sample gave rise to the 4 T cell receptor beta chains below, sequenced in a study of siplizumab effects on memory and regulatory T cells. Clones were sequenced by immunoSEQ multiplex PCR, and TCRdb holds only the in-frame ones, with some missing. The data contain about 72,000 clones, around 90% of them singletons. The sequencing input was CD8+ T cells sorted from blood. Every receptor here comes from a human donor in good health.

The chain uses TRBV6-1 and TRBJ2-1, with TRBD1 matching 9 bases. V lost 8 bases and J lost 5; bases outside the gene matches: 7. CDR3 length: 14 residues. CDR1 and CDR2 from the germline V gene are MNHNS and SASEGT. The CDR3 DNA reads as TGTGCCAGCGGGCTGACAGGGGGAAACAATGAGCAGTTCTTC. This codes for CASGLTGGNNEQFF.

This clone showed up just a few times. CDR3 DNA sequence: TGTGCCAGCAGCTCCGGGACAGGGGGCAATCAGCCCCAGCATTTT. Translation gives CASSSGTGGNQPQHF. This chain uses TRBV6-1 with TRBJ1-5; 10 bases fit TRBD1. V shed 6 bases and J 2 bases; nucleotides not matched to a gene: 4. The CDR3 runs 15 residues. Germline CDR1 and CDR2: MNHNS and SASEGT.

The V call is TRBV4-2, the J call TRBJ1-1; weak D call: TRBD1 (5 bases). Trimming took 1 base from V and 14 from J, leaving 29 bases between them. Per germline, CDR1 LGHNA and CDR2 YNFKEQ. The CDR3 extends over 17 amino acids. CDR3 protein: CASSQALGAGLSFGLFF. The DNA of the CDR3 is TGTGCCAGCAGCCAAGCTTTAGGGGCAGGGTTAAGTTTCGGGTTGTTCTTT.

This clone was seen just once. The chain couples TRBV10-3 to TRBJ2-7, with D perhaps TRBD2 (6 bases). Germline V gives CDR1 ENHRY, CDR2 SYGVKD. V was shortened by 9 bases and J by 1 base, with 13 bases between the two germline ends. The CDR3 is 13 residues long. The CDR3 bases are TGTGCCATGGGATTGGGAGGTTCCTACGAGCAGTACTTC. Protein sequence: CAMGLGGSYEQYF.